Below are 10 T cell receptor beta chains sequenced from a single sample in a study of vaccination and CD4 T cells after COVID-19. Cultured CD4+ T cell DNA underwent sequencing with the Oncomine TCR Beta short-read assay. One entry per CDR3 protein, called by TCRdb with MiXCR from the PCR reads. The sample carries about 4,000 distinct CDR3 sequences, around 38% recorded once. The treatment is: roughly nine-day PBMC culture with coronavirus spike peptide pools or control peptides (ViraFEST assay). These receptors' targets are unknown. The sample was CD4+ T cells from blood, cultured in vitro. All receptors come from a human donor who had recovered from COVID-19.

In its sample, this clonotype ranks as large (0.1 to 1%). The genes are TRBV6-5 and TRBJ2-5; D gene unclear. CDR3 length: 11 residues. Germline CDR1 is MNHEY and CDR2 is SVGAGI. The V end was cut by 4 bases, the J end by 7 bases, with 7 bases between. CDR3 loop: CASSWARTQYF. CDR3 in DNA: TGTGCCAGCAGTTGGGCGCGGACCCAGTACTTC.

This clonotype appeared once. The J gene is TRBJ1-2, the V gene TRBV30; D remains unclear. Between the trimmed V and J ends, which lost 2 bases and 4 bases, there was a span of 11 bases. CDR3 length: 13 amino acids. Germline-derived CDR1 and CDR2 are GTSNPN and SVGIG (reference sequence). CDR3 nucleotide sequence: TGTGCCTGGAGTAAGGGAACAAGCTATGGCTACACCTTC. Encoded protein: CAWSKGTSYGYTF.

The CDR3 bases are TGTGCCAGCAGTGGACGGAGAAATCAGCCCCAGCATTTT. As protein: CASSGRRNQPQHF. The chain uses TRBV27 and TRBJ1-5; no clear D. V lost 5 bases and J 4 bases, leaving 9 bases between the germline ends. In germline, CDR1 is MNHEY, CDR2 SMNVEV (reference sequence). CDR3 length equals 13 residues.

This clonotype appeared a few times. The V call is TRBV6-4, the J call TRBJ1-2; 10 bases fit TRBD1. V shed 6 bases and J 4 bases; nucleotides not matched to a gene: 17. Looked up from germline, CDR1 is MRHNA and CDR2 is SNTAGT. The length of the CDR3 is 18 residues. The CDR3 nucleotides are TGTGCCAGCAGAGAACACGACAGGGGGCGAGGTCGCGTCTATGGCTACACCTTC. Amino acids: CASREHDRGRGRVYGYTF.

This sequence joins TRBV19 and TRBJ2-6; D unclear. Trimming took 10 bases from V and 1 from J, leaving 8 bases between them. The CDR3 has 13 amino acids. Germline V gives CDR1 LNHDA, CDR2 SQIVND (reference sequence). The CDR3 sequence is CATRRSGANVLTF. The CDR3 bases are TGTGCCACCCGGAGATCTGGGGCCAACGTCCTGACTTTC.

The J gene is TRBJ2-7, the V gene TRBV2; 12 nucleotides align to TRBD2. CDR1 is SNHLY, CDR2 FYNNEI, per germline. J lost 4 bases, V lost 6 bases, and 4 bases had no gene match. The CDR3 consists of 14 residues. CDR3 sequence reads: CASSGLAGRYEQYF. CDR3 DNA sequence: TGTGCCAGCAGCGGACTAGCGGGGAGGTACGAGCAGTACTTC. The variable domain in full, completed from reference TRBV2 and TRBJ2-7, reads EPEVTQTPSHQVTQMGQEVILRCVPISNHLYFYWYRQILGQKVEFLVSFYNNEISEKSEIFDDQFSVERPDGSNFTLKIRSTKLEDSAMYFCASSGLAGRYEQYFGPGTRLTVT.

This rearrangement joins TRBV7-9 to TRBJ1-6; D is perhaps TRBD1 (5 bases). The CDR3 spans 14 residues. V was pared by 0 bases and J by 7 bases, with 7 bases between. The germline CDR1 and CDR2 sequences are SEHNR and FQNEAQ (reference sequence). The CDR3 spells CASSLADTNSPLHF. For the CDR3, the DNA is TGTGCCAGCAGCTTAGCGGACACCAATTCACCCCTCCACTTT.

The rearrangement joins TRBV20-1 to TRBJ1-4; D remains ambiguous. Per the germline V gene, CDR1 is DFQATT and CDR2 is SNEGSKA (reference sequence). The CDR3 extends over 13 amino acids. V lost 0 bases and J lost 8, with 10 bases in between. CDR3 sequence (DNA): TGCAGTGCTAGAGATCAGGACCTCGAAAAACTGTTTTTT. The encoded protein is CSARDQDLEKLFF.

The rearrangement joins TRBV12-3 or TRBV12-4 to TRBJ2-5; 10 bases fit TRBD2. J lost 5 bases, V lost 5 bases, and 8 bases had no gene match. The CDR3 is made up of 15 amino acids. The CDR3: CASSQLAGVVETQYF. The DNA of the CDR3 is TGTGCCAGCAGTCAGCTAGCGGGAGTGGTGGAGACCCAGTACTTC.

This clonotype was seen a handful of times. The chain carries TRBV25-1 and TRBJ1-6; no clear D gene. The CDR3 has 12 amino acids. V was cut by 1 base and J by 10 bases, with 5 bases left in between. The germline V gene encodes CDR1 MGHDK and CDR2 SYGVNS. The CDR3 DNA is TGTGCCAGCAGTGAATTTGGATCACCCCTCCACTTT. Translated: CASSEFGSPLHF.